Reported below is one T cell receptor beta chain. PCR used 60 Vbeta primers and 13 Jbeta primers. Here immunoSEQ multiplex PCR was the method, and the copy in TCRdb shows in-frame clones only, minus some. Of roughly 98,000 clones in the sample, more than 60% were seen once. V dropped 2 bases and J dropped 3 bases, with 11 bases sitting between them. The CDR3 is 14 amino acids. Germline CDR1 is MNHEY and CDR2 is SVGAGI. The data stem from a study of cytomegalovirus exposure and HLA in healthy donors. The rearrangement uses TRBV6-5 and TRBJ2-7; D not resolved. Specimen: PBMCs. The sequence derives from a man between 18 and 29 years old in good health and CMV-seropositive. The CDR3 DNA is TGTGCCAGCAGTTACAGAAATCTACTCTACGAGCAGTACTTC. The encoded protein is CASSYRNLLYEQYF.